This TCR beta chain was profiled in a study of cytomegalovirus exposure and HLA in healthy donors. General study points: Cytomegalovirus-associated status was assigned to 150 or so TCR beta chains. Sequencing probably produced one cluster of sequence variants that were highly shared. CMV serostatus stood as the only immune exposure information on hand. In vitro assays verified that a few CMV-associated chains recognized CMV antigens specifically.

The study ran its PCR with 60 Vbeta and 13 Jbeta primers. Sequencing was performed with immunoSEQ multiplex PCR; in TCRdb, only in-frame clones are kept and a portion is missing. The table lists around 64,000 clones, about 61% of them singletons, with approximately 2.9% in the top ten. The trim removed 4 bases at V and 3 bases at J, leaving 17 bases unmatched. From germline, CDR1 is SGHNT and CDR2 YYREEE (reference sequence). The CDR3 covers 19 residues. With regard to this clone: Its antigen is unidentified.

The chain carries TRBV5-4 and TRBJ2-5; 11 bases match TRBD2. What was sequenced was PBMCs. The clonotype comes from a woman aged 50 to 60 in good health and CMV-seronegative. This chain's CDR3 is CASSPWGLTSGSGKETQYF. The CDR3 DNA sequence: TGTGCCAGCAGCCCCTGGGGCCTTACTAGCGGGAGCGGTAAAGAGACCCAGTACTTC.